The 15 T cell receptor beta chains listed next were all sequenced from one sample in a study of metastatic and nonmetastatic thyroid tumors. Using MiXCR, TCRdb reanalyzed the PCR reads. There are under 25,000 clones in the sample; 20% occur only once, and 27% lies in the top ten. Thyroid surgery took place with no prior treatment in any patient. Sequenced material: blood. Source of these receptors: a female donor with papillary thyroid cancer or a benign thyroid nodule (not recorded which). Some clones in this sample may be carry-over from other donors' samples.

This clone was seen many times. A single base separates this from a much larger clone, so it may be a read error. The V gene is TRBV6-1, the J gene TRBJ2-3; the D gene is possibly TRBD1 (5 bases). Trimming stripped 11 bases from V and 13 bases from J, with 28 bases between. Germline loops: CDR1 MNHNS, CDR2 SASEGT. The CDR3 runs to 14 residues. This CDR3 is CAGIPSGGHLLEYF. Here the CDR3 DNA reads TGTGCCGGCATCCCGTCCGGCGGACACCTTTTGGAGTATTTT.

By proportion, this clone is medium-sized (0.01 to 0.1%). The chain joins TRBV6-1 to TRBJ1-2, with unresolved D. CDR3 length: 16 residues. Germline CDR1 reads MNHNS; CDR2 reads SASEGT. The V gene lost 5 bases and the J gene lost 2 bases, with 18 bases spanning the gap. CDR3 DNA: TGTGCCAGCAGTATACAAGGCTACCCTTCCAACTATGGCTACACCTTC. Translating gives CASSIQGYPSNYGYTF.

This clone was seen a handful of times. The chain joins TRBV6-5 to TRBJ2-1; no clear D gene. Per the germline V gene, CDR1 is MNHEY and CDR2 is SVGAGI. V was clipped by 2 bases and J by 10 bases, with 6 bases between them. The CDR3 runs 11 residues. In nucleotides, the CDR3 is TGTGCCAGCAGTTACGGTGTCGAGCAGTTCTTC. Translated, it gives CASSYGVEQFF.

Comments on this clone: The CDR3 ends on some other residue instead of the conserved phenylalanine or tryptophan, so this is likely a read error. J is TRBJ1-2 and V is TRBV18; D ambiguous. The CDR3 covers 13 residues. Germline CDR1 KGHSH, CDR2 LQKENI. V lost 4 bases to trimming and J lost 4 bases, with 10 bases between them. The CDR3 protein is CASSRYRSYGYTV. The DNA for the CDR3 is TGTGCCAGCTCACGGTACAGAAGCTATGGCTACACCGTC.

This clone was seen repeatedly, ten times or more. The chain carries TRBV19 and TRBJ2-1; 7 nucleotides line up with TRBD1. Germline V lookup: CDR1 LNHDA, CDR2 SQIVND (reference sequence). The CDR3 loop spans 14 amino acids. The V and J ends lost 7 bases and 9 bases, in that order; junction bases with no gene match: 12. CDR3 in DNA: TGTGCCAGTATGTCGACAGGGCTAGCCGGTGAGCAGTTCTTC. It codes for CASMSTGLAGEQFF.

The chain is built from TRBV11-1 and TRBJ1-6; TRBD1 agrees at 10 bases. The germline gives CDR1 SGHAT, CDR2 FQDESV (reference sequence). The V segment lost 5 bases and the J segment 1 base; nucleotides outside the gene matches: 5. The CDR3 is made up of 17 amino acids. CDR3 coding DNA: TGTGCCAGCAGCGAATTGGACAGGGGGTCCTATAATTCACCCCTCCACTTT. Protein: CASSELDRGSYNSPLHF.

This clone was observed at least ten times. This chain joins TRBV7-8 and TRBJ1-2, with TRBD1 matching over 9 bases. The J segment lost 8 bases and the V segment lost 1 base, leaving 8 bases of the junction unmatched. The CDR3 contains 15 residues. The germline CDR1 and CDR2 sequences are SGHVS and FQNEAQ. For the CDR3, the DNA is TGTGCCAGCAGCTTAGATGGGACAGGGACACGGGGCTACACCTTC. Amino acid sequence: CASSLDGTGTRGYTF.

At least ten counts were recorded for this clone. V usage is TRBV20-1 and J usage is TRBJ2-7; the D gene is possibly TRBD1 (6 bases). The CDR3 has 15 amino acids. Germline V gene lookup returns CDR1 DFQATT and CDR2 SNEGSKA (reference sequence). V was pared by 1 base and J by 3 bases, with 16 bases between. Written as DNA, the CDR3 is TGCAGTGCTAGAGTAGGGGGTTCCTGGGACTACGAGCAGTACTTC. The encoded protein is CSARVGGSWDYEQYF.

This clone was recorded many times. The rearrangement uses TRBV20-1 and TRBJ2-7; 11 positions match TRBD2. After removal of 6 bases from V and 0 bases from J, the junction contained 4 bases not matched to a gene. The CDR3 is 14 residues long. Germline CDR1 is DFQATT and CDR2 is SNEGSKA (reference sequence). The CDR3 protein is CSAIAGGFSYEQYF. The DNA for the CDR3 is TGCAGTGCAATAGCGGGGGGGTTCTCCTACGAGCAGTACTTC.

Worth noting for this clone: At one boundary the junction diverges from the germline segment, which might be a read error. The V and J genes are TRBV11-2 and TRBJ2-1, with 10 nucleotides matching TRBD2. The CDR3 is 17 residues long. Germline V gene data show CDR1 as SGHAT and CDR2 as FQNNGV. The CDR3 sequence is CAISPQLLLAGLGEQFF. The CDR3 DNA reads TGTGCCATCAGCCCCCAGCTTCTACTAGCGGGGTTAGGGGAGCAGTTCTTC.

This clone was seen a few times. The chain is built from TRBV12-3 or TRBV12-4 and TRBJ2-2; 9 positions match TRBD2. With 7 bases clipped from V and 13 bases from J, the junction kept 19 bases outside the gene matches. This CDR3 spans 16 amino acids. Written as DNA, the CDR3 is TGTGCCAGCACCAATGAGCGGGGGGTAAACACCGGGTGGCTGTTTTTT. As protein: CASTNERGVNTGWLFF.

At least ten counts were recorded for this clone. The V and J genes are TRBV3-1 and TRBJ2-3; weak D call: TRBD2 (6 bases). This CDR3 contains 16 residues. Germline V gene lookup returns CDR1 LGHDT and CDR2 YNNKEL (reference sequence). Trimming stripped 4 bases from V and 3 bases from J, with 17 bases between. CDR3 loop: CASSLVATAGTDTQYF. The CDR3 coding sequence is TGTGCCAGCAGCCTGGTCGCCACCGCGGGGACAGATACGCAGTATTTT.

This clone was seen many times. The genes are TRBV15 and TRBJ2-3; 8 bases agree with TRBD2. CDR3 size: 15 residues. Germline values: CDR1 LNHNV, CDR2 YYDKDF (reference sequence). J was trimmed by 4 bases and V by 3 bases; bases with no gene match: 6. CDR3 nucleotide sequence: TGTGCCACCAGCAGGAATAGCGGGGTGGCAGATACGCAGTATTTT. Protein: CATSRNSGVADTQYF.

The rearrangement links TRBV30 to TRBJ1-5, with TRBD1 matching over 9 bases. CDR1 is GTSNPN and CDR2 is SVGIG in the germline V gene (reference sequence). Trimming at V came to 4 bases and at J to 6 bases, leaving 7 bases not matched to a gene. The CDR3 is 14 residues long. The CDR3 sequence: CAWKGQGWTQPQHF. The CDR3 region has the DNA TGTGCCTGGAAAGGACAGGGGTGGACTCAGCCCCAGCATTTT.

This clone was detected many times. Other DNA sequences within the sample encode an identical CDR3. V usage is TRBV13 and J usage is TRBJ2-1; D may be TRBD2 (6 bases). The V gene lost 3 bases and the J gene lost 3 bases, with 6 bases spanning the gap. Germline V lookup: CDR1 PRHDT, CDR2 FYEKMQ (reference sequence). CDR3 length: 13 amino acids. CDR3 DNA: TGTGCCAGCAGCTTCGGGAGCTACAATGAGCAGTTCTTC. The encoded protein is CASSFGSYNEQFF.